This TCR beta chain appears in the sequencing data of a study of lymphopenia after photon versus proton radiotherapy. The repertoire was sequenced with immunoSEQ multiplex PCR; TCRdb's copy has only in-frame clones and lacks some. The table includes approximately 24,000 clones, 90% detected once. Details on this clone: What it binds is not known.

CDR3 length equals 11 residues. Per germline, CDR1 DFQATT and CDR2 SNEGSKA (reference sequence). Study observations and caveats: Photon-treated patients lost naive T cells and TCR diversity; proton-treated stayed stable.

This TCR was sampled from a woman aged 45 to 65 with cholangiocarcinoma. The specimen comprised peripheral blood, sampled from a patient treated with photon-based radiotherapy. The chain couples TRBV20-1 to TRBJ1-2, with 7 bases that match TRBD1. The CDR3 DNA sequence: TGCAGAGCGGGACAGACCTATGGCTACACCTTC. It encodes CRAGQTYGYTF.